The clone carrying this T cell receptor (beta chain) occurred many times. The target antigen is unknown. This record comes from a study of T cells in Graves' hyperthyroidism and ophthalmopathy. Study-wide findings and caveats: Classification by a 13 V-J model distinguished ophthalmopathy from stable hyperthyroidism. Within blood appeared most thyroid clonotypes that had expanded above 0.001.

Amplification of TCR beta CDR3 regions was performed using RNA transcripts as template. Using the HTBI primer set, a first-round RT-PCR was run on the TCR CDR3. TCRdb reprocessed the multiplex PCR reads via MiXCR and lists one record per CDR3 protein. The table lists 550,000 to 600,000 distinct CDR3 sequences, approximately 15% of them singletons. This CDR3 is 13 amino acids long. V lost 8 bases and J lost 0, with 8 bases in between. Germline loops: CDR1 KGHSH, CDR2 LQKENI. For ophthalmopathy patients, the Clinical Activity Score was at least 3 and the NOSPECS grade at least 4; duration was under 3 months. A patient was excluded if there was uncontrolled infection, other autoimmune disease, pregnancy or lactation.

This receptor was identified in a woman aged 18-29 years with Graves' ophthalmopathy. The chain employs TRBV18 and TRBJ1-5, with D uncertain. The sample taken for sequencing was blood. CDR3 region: CASVKDSNQPQHF. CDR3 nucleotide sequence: TGTGCCAGCGTGAAAGATAGCAATCAGCCCCAGCATTTT.